The 14 T cell receptor beta chains listed next were all sequenced from one sample in a study of T cell responses to AZD1222 COVID-19 vaccine. The method was immunoSEQ multiplex PCR; TCRdb's version includes in-frame clones alone and lacks a portion of them. The sample yields roughly 200,000 clones, roughly 93% seen once. Here the sequenced sample was peripheral blood, taken 28 days after the second dose of the MenACWY control vaccine. These receptors were obtained from an adult who received the MenACWY meningococcal vaccine as a control.

The chain recombines TRBV11-2 with TRBJ2-7; the match to TRBD2 covers 7 bases. V shed 5 bases, J shed 9 bases, and the junction held 13 bases outside the gene matches. The CDR3 is 14 amino acids. Germline loops: CDR1 SGHAT, CDR2 FQNNGV. This CDR3 is CASSAAGNYDRQYF. CDR3 sequence (DNA): TGTGCCAGCAGCGCAGCGGGGAACTACGATCGGCAGTACTTC.

In its sample, this clone was seen once. The chain is built from TRBV5-4 and TRBJ2-5; TRBD1 is a possible D gene (5 bases). The CDR3 loop spans 14 amino acids. Germline CDR1 SGHNT, CDR2 YYREEE (reference sequence). Between the trimmed V and J ends, which lost 2 bases and 4 bases, there was a span of 12 bases. In DNA, the CDR3 is TGTGCCAGCAGCTTTCGACAGACACCAGAGACCCAGTACTTC. This sequence encodes CASSFRQTPETQYF.

The V and J genes are TRBV11-1 and TRBJ1-2; 9 nucleotides align to TRBD1. Germline CDR1 SGHAT, CDR2 FQDESV (reference sequence). Trimming took 1 base from V and 8 from J; bases not matched to a gene: 5. This CDR3 comprises 14 residues. CDR3 DNA: TGTGCCAGCAGCTTAGACGGGACAGGGCACGGCTACACCTTC. It encodes CASSLDGTGHGYTF.

The chain is built from TRBV5-5 and TRBJ2-5; 9 bases fit TRBD1. Germline trimming cut 4 bases from V and 5 bases from J; bases unmatched to any gene: 12. Germline V gives CDR1 SGHKS, CDR2 YYEKEE (reference sequence). This CDR3 region has 16 residues. CDR3 sequence reads: CASSATGTGYVETQYF. Here the CDR3 DNA reads TGTGCCAGCAGCGCAACCGGGACAGGGTATGTGGAGACCCAGTACTTC. Looking up the rest from reference TRBV5-5 and TRBJ2-5 gives the full variable domain: DAGVTQSPTHLIKTRGQQVTLRCSPISGHKSVSWYQQVLGQGPQFIFQYYEKEERGRGNFPDRFSARQFPNYSSELNVNALLLGDSALYLCASSATGTGYVETQYFGPGTRLLVL.

The chain has TRBV14 and TRBJ2-7; 8 bases match TRBD1. Per germline, CDR1 SGHDN and CDR2 FVKESK. The CDR3 is made up of 15 amino acids. The V and J ends lost 4 bases and 3 bases, in that order; junction bases with no gene match: 8. The CDR3 spells CASSPGQGKNYEQYF. The CDR3 coding sequence is TGTGCCAGCAGCCCTGGACAGGGAAAAAACTACGAGCAGTACTTC.

The rearrangement joins TRBV30 to TRBJ2-3; D possibly corresponds to TRBD2 (5 bases). V was shortened by 5 bases and J by 1 base, with 10 bases between the two germline ends. Looked up from germline, CDR1 is GTSNPN and CDR2 is SVGIG (reference sequence). The CDR3 has 13 amino acids. CDR3 residues: CAWGRLRTDTQYF. CDR3 nucleotides: TGTGCCTGGGGGAGACTCCGCACAGATACGCAGTATTTT.

The gene calls are TRBV10-2 and TRBJ2-7; a weak D match, TRBD2 (6 bases). Trimming took off 0 bases at V and 4 bases at J, with 13 bases between the two ends. Germline CDR1 and CDR2: WSHSY and SAAADI. The CDR3 extends over 15 amino acids. CDR3 DNA: TGCGCCAGCAGTGAGTCGATGGCGGGGACTTACGAGCAGTACTTC. Its translation: CASSESMAGTYEQYF.

The genes are TRBV2 and TRBJ2-5, with D unclear. Per germline, CDR1 SNHLY and CDR2 FYNNEI. V lost 4 bases to trimming and J lost 5 bases, with 5 bases between them. This CDR3 has 11 amino acids. This CDR3 is CASSVIETQYF. The CDR3 DNA sequence: TGTGCCAGCAGTGTGATCGAGACCCAGTACTTC.

The CDR3 nucleotides read TGTGCCAGCAGTGAAGCGAGCAGGGGGCGCGTGGAGCAGTACTTC. Amino acid sequence: CASSEASRGRVEQYF. The gene calls are TRBV6-1 and TRBJ2-7, with 8 bases aligning to TRBD1. From germline, CDR1 is MNHNS and CDR2 SASEGT. The CDR3 is 15 residues long. Germline trimming cut 0 bases from V and 7 bases from J; bases unmatched to any gene: 8.

The chain couples TRBV28 to TRBJ1-2; unclear D gene. The CDR3 spans 16 residues. Trimming removed 3 bases from V and 0 bases from J, with 14 bases in between. Per the germline V gene, CDR1 is MDHEN and CDR2 is SYDVKM. DNA of the CDR3: TGTGCCAGCAGTTTGGAAAGCATTACAACTAACTATGGCTACACCTTC. Protein product: CASSLESITTNYGYTF.

The table lists this clone with a count of one. V gene TRBV10-3 combines with J gene TRBJ1-1; tentative D call: TRBD1 (5 bases). Germline loops: CDR1 ENHRY, CDR2 SYGVKD. V was pared by 3 bases and J by 1 base, with 18 bases between. The CDR3 contains 17 residues. CDR3 region: CAISDMGRLLGNTEAFF. As DNA, the CDR3 is TGTGCCATCAGTGATATGGGGCGCCTGCTTGGGAACACTGAAGCTTTCTTT.

The rearrangement links TRBV19 to TRBJ2-3; no definite D call. The V end lost 3 bases, the J end lost 4 bases, and 5 bases lay between the germline ends. The CDR3 totals 12 residues. Germline CDR1 LNHDA, CDR2 SQIVND (reference sequence). This CDR3 is CASSITADTQYF. For the CDR3, the DNA is TGTGCCAGTAGTATCACGGCAGATACGCAGTATTTT.

CDR3 bases: TGTGCCAGCAGCTCGTCTTCGACCCAGTACTTC. Amino acid sequence: CASSSSSTQYF. The V call is TRBV11-2, the J call TRBJ2-5; no firm D call. Germline V gene data show CDR1 as SGHAT and CDR2 as FQNNGV. This CDR3 comprises 11 residues. Trimming stripped 4 bases from V and 7 bases from J, with 7 bases between. Looking up the rest from reference TRBV11-2 and TRBJ2-5 gives the full variable domain: EAGVAQSPRYKIIEKRQSVAFWCNPISGHATLYWYQQILGQGPKLLIQFQNNGVVDDSQLPKDRFSAERLKGVDSTLKIQPAKLEDSAVYLCASSSSSTQYFGPGTRLLVL.

For this clone: Other DNA sequences in this sample translate to the same CDR3. V usage is TRBV27 and J usage is TRBJ2-7; 10 nucleotides align to TRBD1. The CDR3 runs to 14 residues. V gave up 5 bases and J gave up 2 bases; unmatched junction bases: 3. Germline values: CDR1 MNHEY, CDR2 SMNVEV (reference sequence). The CDR3 region is CASSLGQGAYEQYF. CDR3 nucleotides: TGTGCCAGCAGTCTCGGACAGGGGGCCTACGAGCAGTACTTC.